Included here is one T cell receptor beta chain sequence, with context. In this sample, this clonotype turned up many times. Its specific antigen is unknown. Base qualities were left out, and no much larger clone turns up one base away. From the cysteine up to the phenylalanine, the CDR3 has a length of 14 residues. Only CDR3 DNA is held: 42 bases, read in frame from base 1. The germline V gene encodes CDR1 SGHTA and CDR2 FQGNSA. The junction carries 10 bases between V and J, which are trimmed by 4 bases and 3 bases respectively. This sample was included in a study of early T cells in non-severe SARS-CoV-2 infection (TCRdb year 2021). Regarding the research as a whole: Bulk RNA from unsorted whole blood was used for TCR sequencing, so alpha and beta chains could not be paired.

The full study reports these points: VDJdb matching was skewed toward anti-spike CD8 responses and likely underestimated virus-specific expansions by missing private and CD4 specificities.

A case-control design nested within a healthcare worker cohort in London, UK, was used, with weekly nasopharyngeal swab PCR tests and blood sampling performed. Healthcare workers were recruited between 23 and 31 March 2020, during the week of the UK lockdown, and were followed weekly for up to about 16 weeks. Library creation used 5' RACE. The run used a NextSeq 500. Unique molecular identifiers were attached to individual cDNA molecules in the TCR library protocol so that sequencing error and PCR bias could be corrected. Sequencing covered both TCR alpha and beta chains, and within each sample the abundances of alpha and beta sequences were tightly co-correlated. Under the source paper's analysis protocol: Decombinator V4 was used to perform V gene, J gene and CDR3 annotation of TCR sequences. Expanded TCRs were defined as changing significantly between any two time points under a Poisson model with p below 0.0001. TCR abundances were normalised to the total number of TCRs sequenced in each sample and reported as counts per million. TRAV1-2 paired with TRAJ12, TRAJ20 or TRAJ33 defined MAIT TCRs, while TRAV10 paired with TRAJ18 defined iNKT TCRs. VDJdb, accessed 1 November 2021, was searched for CMV, EBV and SARS-CoV-2 annotated TCRs, excluding TCRs annotated for multiple antigens. TCRdb's own reprocessing of the public reads used fastp at Q25 and MiXCR and kept productive beta chains. When rows share a CDR3 protein, they turn into one entry using the most common DNA and genes. What appears here as the V and J calls and clone size reflects TCRdb's work, not the paper's. Counted in this sample were more than 85,000 distinct CDR3 sequences; around an eighth of them appeared once. The ten largest clones represent 3.5% to 4% of the sample.

The V and J segments used are TRBV7-2 and TRBJ1-5; the D gene cannot be named for sure. The receptor was derived from an adult who was a healthcare worker with PCR-confirmed SARS-CoV-2 infection or an uninfected control (not recorded which). Material: whole blood, obtained at baseline. DNA sequence: TGTGCCAGCAGCTCTCCGCCGTACAATCAGCCCCAGCATTTT. This translates into CASSSPPYNQPQHF.